Presented here are 27 T cell receptor beta chains from one specimen sequenced in a study of OX40 agonist ivuxolimab in advanced cancers. This table comes from immunoSEQ multiplex PCR, and its TCRdb copy is limited to in-frame clones, with some not included. The sample includes about 48,000 clones, around 74% of them seen just once. The starting material was CD4+ or CD8+ T cells sorted from blood, obtained in a trial of the OX40 agonist ivuxolimab. The receptors originated from an adult with an advanced solid tumor such as melanoma, head and neck, liver or kidney cancer.

This chain connects TRBV27 to TRBJ2-1; 14 positions match TRBD2. Germline assignment: CDR1 MNHEY and CDR2 SMNVEV (reference sequence). The ends lost 3 bases at V and 0 bases at J; junction bases unmatched: 10. This CDR3 has 20 amino acids. The CDR3 bases are TGTGCCAGCAGTTTGTCCGGACTAGCGGGGGGTATAAGCTCCTACAATGAGCAGTTCTTC. Protein sequence: CASSLSGLAGGISSYNEQFF.

The V gene is TRBV10-3, the J gene TRBJ2-2; D not certain. V lost 1 base and J lost 3, with 0 bases in between. CDR1 ENHRY and CDR2 SYGVKD come from the germline V gene. The CDR3 has 12 amino acids. The CDR3 DNA is TGTGCCATCAGTGAGTACACCGGGGAGCTGTTTTTT. Translating gives CAISEYTGELFF.

V and J are TRBV7-2 and TRBJ2-1; no definite D call. In germline, CDR1 is SGHTA, CDR2 FQGNSA. V lost 3 bases and J 5 bases, leaving 5 bases between the germline ends. The CDR3 extends over 12 amino acids. The CDR3 spells CASSFYNNEQFF. CDR3 nucleotides: TGTGCCAGCAGCTTTTACAACAATGAGCAGTTCTTC.

The chain is built from TRBV5-5 and TRBJ1-5; D not resolved. Germline assignment: CDR1 SGHKS and CDR2 YYEKEE (reference sequence). CDR3 length equals 16 residues. Between the trimmed V and J ends, which lost 0 bases and 1 base, there was a span of 11 bases. CDR3 nucleotides: TGTGCCAGCAGCTTGGCCTTTCAATTGAGCAATCAGCCCCAGCATTTT. It specifies CASSLAFQLSNQPQHF. The whole variable domain, remainder taken from reference TRBV5-5 and TRBJ1-5, is DAGVTQSPTHLIKTRGQQVTLRCSPISGHKSVSWYQQVLGQGPQFIFQYYEKEERGRGNFPDRFSARQFPNYSSELNVNALLLGDSALYLCASSLAFQLSNQPQHFGDGTRLSIL.

This chain uses TRBV7-6 with TRBJ2-3; TRBD2 agrees at 13 bases. Germline CDR1 and CDR2: SGHVS and FNYEAQ. The junction had 7 bases not matched to a gene; V was cut back by 4 bases and J by 6 bases. The CDR3 extends over 16 amino acids. The CDR3 is CASSSTSGGAADTQYF. In DNA form, the CDR3 reads TGTGCCAGCAGCTCTACTAGCGGGGGGGCCGCGGATACGCAGTATTTT.

This chain joins TRBV7-2 and TRBJ2-3, with D hard to call. Trimming took 6 bases from V and 4 from J, leaving 11 bases between them. The germline V gene has CDR1 SGHTA and CDR2 FQGNSA. This CDR3 is built from 13 residues. Written as DNA, the CDR3 is TGTGCCAGCAGTAGTATGGGCGCAGATACGCAGTATTTT. Translation gives CASSSMGADTQYF.

The rearrangement links TRBV6-5 to TRBJ1-2; the match to TRBD1 covers 9 bases. CDR1 is MNHEY, CDR2 SVGAGI, per germline. After removal of 4 bases from V and 7 bases from J, the junction contained 7 bases not matched to a gene. The CDR3 contains 14 residues. The CDR3 coding sequence is TGTGCCAGCAGTTCTCCGGGACAGGGCCGTGGCTACACCTTC. This sequence encodes CASSSPGQGRGYTF.

The genes are TRBV4-1 and TRBJ1-2, with 8 bases matching TRBD1. Germline V gene lookup returns CDR1 MGHRA and CDR2 YSYEKL. Unmatched junction bases numbered 15, after V lost 3 bases and J lost 12 bases. This CDR3 has 15 amino acids. The CDR3 DNA reads TGCGCCAGCAGCCACGATAATCAGGGGGCGCGAAGTGACACCTTC. Translated: CASSHDNQGARSDTF.

The chain has TRBV15 and TRBJ2-3; 12 bases match TRBD2. The V and J ends lost 11 bases and 2 bases, in that order; junction bases with no gene match: 5. This CDR3 has 14 amino acids. The germline V gene has CDR1 LNHNV and CDR2 YYDKDF (reference sequence). In DNA form, the CDR3 reads TGTGCCTCGCGGACTAGCGGGAACACAGATACGCAGTATTTT. This sequence encodes CASRTSGNTDTQYF.

The CDR3 DNA is TGCGCCAGCAGCCAAGTCGGCGGCTACTTCTACGAGCAGTACTTC. Protein: CASSQVGGYFYEQYF. This chain uses TRBV4-1 with TRBJ2-7, with D hard to call. With 1 base removed from V and 3 bases from J, the gap between germline ends came to 13 bases. The CDR3 consists of 15 residues. Germline V gives CDR1 MGHRA, CDR2 YSYEKL.

The chain carries TRBV11-2 and TRBJ1-2, with D hard to call. Germline CDR1 is SGHAT and CDR2 is FQNNGV. The V end lost 0 bases, the J end lost 7 bases, and 12 bases lay between the germline ends. The CDR3 is 14 amino acids. The CDR3, as DNA: TGTGCCAGCAGCTTAGATCTCGGGGTGCCTGGCTACACCTTC. Its protein product is CASSLDLGVPGYTF.

The rearrangement joins TRBV7-9 to TRBJ2-1; 7 bases map to TRBD2. Germline V gene lookup returns CDR1 SEHNR and CDR2 FQNEAQ (reference sequence). J gave up 0 bases and V 5 bases, and 7 bases lay outside the gene matches. The CDR3 runs 16 residues. CDR3 loop: CASSGLGEGSYNEQFF. In DNA form, the CDR3 reads TGTGCCAGCAGCGGACTGGGGGAGGGCTCCTACAATGAGCAGTTCTTC.

V is TRBV5-1 and J is TRBJ2-5; 10 bases agree with TRBD2. Germline V gene sequence: CDR1 SGHRS, CDR2 YFSETQ. V shed 1 base, J shed 3 bases, and the junction held 12 bases outside the gene matches. The CDR3 is 18 amino acids. Written as DNA, the CDR3 is TGCGCCAGCAGCTTGAGGGCCACTAGCGGGATAGGGGAAGAGACCCAGTACTTC. It codes for CASSLRATSGIGEETQYF.

The J gene is TRBJ2-1, the V gene TRBV7-2; D ambiguous. Trimming cost V 3 bases and J 0 bases, with 9 bases left between them. Germline assignment: CDR1 SGHTA and CDR2 FQGNSA. The CDR3 is 15 amino acids. DNA of the CDR3: TGTGCCAGCAGCTTCTACTCGAGCTCCTACAATGAGCAGTTCTTC. This gives the protein CASSFYSSSYNEQFF. Supplemented by reference TRBV7-2 and TRBJ2-1, the full variable domain reads GAGVSQSPSNKVTEKGKDVELRCDPISGHTALYWYRQSLGQGLEFLIYFQGNSAPDKSGLPSDRFSAERTGGSVSTLTIQRTQQEDSAVYLCASSFYSSSYNEQFFGPGTRLTVL.

This chain connects TRBV12-5 to TRBJ1-3; no definite D call. Between the trimmed V and J ends, which lost 5 bases and 0 bases, there was a span of 11 bases. CDR3 length equals 15 residues. Looked up from germline, CDR1 is LGHNT and CDR2 is FRNRAP. As DNA, the CDR3 is TGTGCTAGTGGTCCCCAAGGCTTCTCTGGAAACACCATATATTTT. Its translation is CASGPQGFSGNTIYF. The full variable domain, completed using reference TRBV12-5 and TRBJ1-3, is DARVTQTPRHKVTEMGQEVTMRCQPILGHNTVFWYRQTMMQGLELLAYFRNRAPLDDSGMPKDRFSAEMPDATLATLKIQPSEPRDSAVYFCASGPQGFSGNTIYFGEGSWLTVV.

The rearrangement joins TRBV30 to TRBJ2-1; possible D gene TRBD2, 6 bases. CDR3 length: 15 residues. V gave up 2 bases and J gave up 2 bases, with 13 bases separating them. Germline V gene lookup returns CDR1 GTSNPN and CDR2 SVGIG (reference sequence). This CDR3 is CAWSKLARAYNEQFF. The DNA of the CDR3 is TGTGCCTGGAGTAAACTAGCCCGGGCCTACAATGAGCAGTTCTTC.

The sample holds one count of this clone. This chain uses TRBV9 with TRBJ2-7, with 14 bases lining up with TRBD2. J lost 3 bases, V lost 3 bases, and 8 bases had no gene match. The CDR3 loop spans 17 amino acids. Germline V gene lookup returns CDR1 SGDLS and CDR2 YYNGEE. The CDR3 region has the DNA TGTGCCAGCAGCGCAGGACTAGCGGGGGGCTCCTACTACGAGCAGTACTTC. Its protein is CASSAGLAGGSYYEQYF.

The rearrangement uses TRBV5-8 and TRBJ2-2; D is undetermined. Trimming pared 4 bases from V and 0 bases from J, leaving 7 bases between. The length of the CDR3 is 14 residues. Germline lookup yields CDR1 SGHTS and CDR2 YDEGEE. CDR3 in amino acids: CASSASSNTGELFF. In nucleotides, the CDR3 is TGTGCCAGCAGCGCGAGTTCGAACACCGGGGAGCTGTTTTTT.

This clone appeared a single time. The chain recombines TRBV28 with TRBJ1-2; D call uncertain. CDR3 length: 14 amino acids. V lost 4 bases and J 7 bases, leaving 16 bases between the germline ends. The germline CDR1 and CDR2 sequences are MDHEN and SYDVKM. This chain's CDR3 is CASSSTSITFGYTF. In nucleotides, the CDR3 is TGTGCCAGCAGTTCTACCTCCATCACTTTTGGCTACACCTTC.

The chain recombines TRBV4-2 with TRBJ2-5, with D perhaps matching TRBD1 (5 bases). Trimming removed 0 bases from V and 0 bases from J, with 11 bases in between. The CDR3 loop spans 16 amino acids. Germline values: CDR1 LGHNA, CDR2 YNFKEQ. The CDR3 loop is CASSQDWRQYQETQYF. The CDR3 region has the DNA TGTGCCAGCAGCCAAGACTGGCGACAGTACCAAGAGACCCAGTACTTC.

V is TRBV4-2 and J is TRBJ2-3, with D unclear. The length of the CDR3 is 17 residues. V was trimmed by 0 bases and J by 2 bases, leaving 15 bases between them. Germline CDR1 reads LGHNA; CDR2 reads YNFKEQ. CDR3 sequence (DNA): TGTGCCAGCAGCCAAGAAGGTGGCGGCCTCGACACAGATACGCAGTATTTT. It specifies CASSQEGGGLDTDTQYF.

This clone was observed a handful of times. This sequence joins TRBV5-1 and TRBJ1-2; possible D gene TRBD1, 5 bases. CDR1 is SGHRS, CDR2 YFSETQ, per germline. V gave up 5 bases and J gave up 2 bases, with 10 bases separating them. The CDR3 covers 13 residues. CDR3 sequence: CASSTEGNYGYTF. For the CDR3, the DNA is TGCGCCAGCAGTACAGAGGGGAACTATGGCTACACCTTC. The full variable domain, with the rest looked up from reference TRBV5-1 and TRBJ1-2, is KAGVTQTPRYLIKTRGQQVTLSCSPISGHRSVSWYQQTPGQGLQFLFEYFSETQRNKGNFPGRFSGRQFSNSRSEMNVSTLELGDSALYLCASSTEGNYGYTFGSGTRLTVV.

With respect to this clone: At one end, the junction sequence differs from germline, possibly due to a read error. The CDR3 loop is CAISESGGTSGYNEQFF. CDR3 DNA sequence: TGTGCCATCAGTGAGTCCGGGGGGACTAGCGGTTACAATGAGCAGTTCTTC. This sequence joins TRBV6-1 and TRBJ2-1, with TRBD2 matching 11 bases. The CDR3 is 17 amino acids. Germline CDR1 is MNHNS and CDR2 is SASEGT.

A few counts support this clone. CDR3 nucleotides: TGTGCCAGCAGCGATACAGGGTACAGCATGAACACTGAAGCTTTCTTT. Protein product: CASSDTGYSMNTEAFF. The V gene is TRBV2, the J gene TRBJ1-1, with D possibly matching TRBD1 (6 bases). Germline CDR1 reads SNHLY; CDR2 reads FYNNEI. V shed 6 bases and J shed 0 bases, with 17 bases lying between them. This CDR3 is built from 16 residues. The variable domain in full, completed from reference TRBV2 and TRBJ1-1, reads EPEVTQTPSHQVTQMGQEVILRCVPISNHLYFYWYRQILGQKVEFLVSFYNNEISEKSEIFDDQFSVERPDGSNFTLKIRSTKLEDSAMYFCASSDTGYSMNTEAFFGQGTRLTVV.

The chain recombines TRBV6-6 with TRBJ1-6; D is undetermined. The CDR3 sequence is 15 residues long. CDR1 and CDR2 (germline): MNHNY, SVGAGI (reference sequence). The ends were cut back, 0 bases at V and 5 bases at J, with 8 bases in the middle. The DNA of the CDR3 is TGTGCCAGCAGTTACTCGAGTCAGAATAATTCACCCCTCCACTTT. Amino acids: CASSYSSQNNSPLHF.

The V gene is TRBV5-4, the J gene TRBJ2-2, with D perhaps assigned TRBD1 or TRBD2 (5 bases each). There are 17 residues in the CDR3. The V end was cut by 2 bases, the J end by 0 bases, with 14 bases between. Germline CDR1 reads SGHNT; CDR2 reads YYREEE (reference sequence). The CDR3 loop is CASSFKGPLTNTGELFF. DNA for the CDR3: TGTGCCAGCAGCTTTAAGGGACCGCTAACGAACACCGGGGAGCTGTTTTTT.

The V gene is TRBV5-1, the J gene TRBJ2-7, with D uncertain. From germline, CDR1 is SGHRS and CDR2 YFSETQ. V gave up 7 bases and J gave up 0 bases, with 17 bases separating them. The CDR3 runs 15 residues. Here the CDR3 reads CASRENSGDSYEQYF. The CDR3 DNA reads as TGCGCCAGCCGCGAAAATTCGGGTGACTCCTACGAGCAGTACTTC.